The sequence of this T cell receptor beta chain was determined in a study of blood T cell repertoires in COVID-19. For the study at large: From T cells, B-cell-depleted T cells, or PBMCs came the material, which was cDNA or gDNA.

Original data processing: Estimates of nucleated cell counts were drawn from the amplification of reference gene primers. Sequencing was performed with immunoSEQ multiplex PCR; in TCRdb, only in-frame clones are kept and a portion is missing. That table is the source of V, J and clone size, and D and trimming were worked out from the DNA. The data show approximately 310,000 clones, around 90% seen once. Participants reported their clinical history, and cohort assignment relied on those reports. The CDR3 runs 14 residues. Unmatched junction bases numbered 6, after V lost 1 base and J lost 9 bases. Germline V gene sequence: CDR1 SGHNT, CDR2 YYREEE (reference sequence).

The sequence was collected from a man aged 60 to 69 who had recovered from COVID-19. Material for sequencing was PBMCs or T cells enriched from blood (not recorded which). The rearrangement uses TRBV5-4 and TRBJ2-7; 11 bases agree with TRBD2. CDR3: CASSLLAGGTPQYF. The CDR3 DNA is TGTGCCAGCAGCTTGCTAGCGGGAGGAACGCCGCAGTACTTC. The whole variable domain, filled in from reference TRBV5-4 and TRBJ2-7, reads ETGVTQSPTHLIKTRGQQVTLRCSSQSGHNTVSWYQQALGQGPQFIFQYYREEENGRGNFPPRFSGLQFPNYSSELNVNALELDDSALYLCASSLLAGGTPQYFGPGTRLTVT.